The 18 T cell receptor beta chains below all came from one sample that was sequenced in a study of blood T cell repertoires in COVID-19. Repertoires were generated with immunoSEQ multiplex PCR, while TCRdb's copy carries only in-frame clones and drops some. The sample lists 150,000 or so clones, approximately 80% occurring once. Sample: peripheral blood. Receptor source: a human donor in a cohort sampled during active COVID-19.

V gene TRBV10-3 combines with J gene TRBJ2-7, with D tentatively TRBD1 (5 bases). The CDR3 is 13 residues long. CDR1 and CDR2 (germline): ENHRY, SYGVKD. Trimming took off 3 bases at V and 3 bases at J, with 9 bases between the two ends. Here the CDR3 DNA reads TGTGCCATCAGTGAACAGGCTGGCTACGAGCAGTACTTC. It yields the protein CAISEQAGYEQYF.

The chain uses TRBV6-5 and TRBJ2-3; TRBD1 matches at 7 bases. Per the germline V gene, CDR1 is MNHEY and CDR2 is SVGAGI. The CDR3 is 13 amino acids. Trimming took 6 bases from V and 10 from J; bases not matched to a gene: 10. The CDR3 here is CASRVGQVISQYF. The CDR3 DNA sequence: TGTGCCAGCAGGGTAGGACAGGTGATCTCGCAGTATTTT.

The V call is TRBV10-2, the J call TRBJ2-3; D ambiguous. Trimming took 7 bases from V and 0 from J, leaving 11 bases between them. There are 14 residues in the CDR3. Per germline, CDR1 WSHSY and CDR2 SAAADI. CDR3 nucleotides: TGCGCCAGCAACCTATATGCTAGCACAGATACGCAGTATTTT. Translation gives CASNLYASTDTQYF.

J is TRBJ2-2 and V is TRBV19, with D tentatively TRBD1 (6 bases). Germline CDR1 LNHDA, CDR2 SQIVND (reference sequence). The CDR3 is 13 amino acids. Trimming removed 5 bases from V and 7 bases from J, with 11 bases in between. CDR3 sequence reads: CASSPQGLGELFF. The CDR3 DNA sequence: TGTGCCAGTAGTCCCCAGGGGCTCGGGGAGCTGTTTTTT. The full variable domain, completed using reference TRBV19 and TRBJ2-2, is DGGITQSPKYLFRKEGQNVTLSCEQNLNHDAMYWYRQDPGQGLRLIYYSQIVNDFQKGDIAEGYSVSREKKESFPLTVTSAQKNPTAFYLCASSPQGLGELFFGEGSRLTVL.

The chain employs TRBV7-9 and TRBJ1-2, with 12 bases identical to TRBD1. With 4 bases clipped from V and 3 bases from J, the junction kept 3 bases outside the gene matches. Germline values: CDR1 SEHNR, CDR2 FQNEAQ (reference sequence). The length of the CDR3 is 15 residues. CDR3 in amino acids: CASSSGTGGYYGYTF. The CDR3 DNA is TGTGCCAGCAGCTCCGGGACAGGGGGCTACTATGGCTACACCTTC.

This clone appeared a few times. The V call is TRBV7-8, the J call TRBJ2-5, with D tentatively TRBD2 (5 bases). Germline values: CDR1 SGHVS, CDR2 FQNEAQ. V lost 5 bases and J 5 bases, leaving 18 bases between the germline ends. This CDR3 comprises 15 residues. CDR3 sequence: CASSPGSGVRETQYF. DNA of the CDR3: TGTGCCAGCAGCCCGGGGTCCGGGGTCAGGGAGACCCAGTACTTC.

The genes are TRBV2 and TRBJ1-1; D possibly corresponds to TRBD1 (5 bases). Germline CDR1 SNHLY, CDR2 FYNNEI. The CDR3 covers 12 residues. V was clipped by 2 bases and J by 5 bases, with 6 bases between them. Here the CDR3 reads CASSERGTEAFF. CDR3 DNA sequence: TGTGCCAGCAGTGAAAGGGGTACTGAAGCTTTCTTT.

V is TRBV6-5 and J is TRBJ2-5, with 7 bases matching TRBD1. J was trimmed by 2 bases and V by 4 bases; bases with no gene match: 4. The CDR3 is 14 amino acids. Germline V gives CDR1 MNHEY, CDR2 SVGAGI. For the CDR3, the DNA is TGTGCCAGCAGTTGGGGACAGACTCAAGAGACCCAGTACTTC. Its protein product is CASSWGQTQETQYF.

This chain uses TRBV5-6 with TRBJ2-7; TRBD1 is a possible D gene (5 bases). With 4 bases removed from V and 0 bases from J, the gap between germline ends came to 17 bases. The CDR3 has 16 amino acids. The V gene's germline CDR1 is SGHDT and CDR2 YYEEEE. The CDR3 loop reads CASSPSQGFFSYEQYF. The CDR3 nucleotides read TGTGCCAGCAGCCCCAGCCAGGGTTTTTTCTCCTACGAGCAGTACTTC. Combining the CDR3 with reference TRBV5-6 and TRBJ2-7 gives the whole variable domain DAGVTQSPTHLIKTRGQQVTLRCSPKSGHDTVSWYQQALGQGPQFIFQYYEEEERQRGNFPDRFSGHQFPNYSSELNVNALLLGDSALYLCASSPSQGFFSYEQYFGPGTRLTVT.

Here the CDR3 DNA reads TGTGCCAGCAGTCCCGGAGGCGGGACGCAGTATTTT. Translating it yields CASSPGGGTQYF. This chain connects TRBV6-4 to TRBJ2-3, with D perhaps TRBD2 (5 bases). The CDR3 totals 12 residues. Trimming cost V 5 bases and J 9 bases, with 12 bases left between them. Germline V lookup: CDR1 MRHNA, CDR2 SNTAGT.

The chain recombines TRBV7-3 with TRBJ2-7; 8 nucleotides match TRBD2. Trimming took 3 bases from V and 4 from J; bases not matched to a gene: 8. Germline V lookup: CDR1 SGHTA, CDR2 FQGTGA. The CDR3 contains 15 residues. The CDR3 sequence is CASSFGSAGEYEQYF. CDR3 DNA: TGTGCCAGCAGCTTCGGGTCAGCGGGAGAATACGAGCAGTACTTC.

The chain carries TRBV14 and TRBJ1-2; 9 bases map to TRBD1. The V gene's germline CDR1 is SGHDN and CDR2 FVKESK. This CDR3 comprises 15 residues. V shed 3 bases, J shed 4 bases, and the junction held 6 bases outside the gene matches. The CDR3 DNA reads TGTGCCAGCAGCCACAACACAGGGGGCGGCTATGGCTACACCTTC. Protein product: CASSHNTGGGYGYTF.

This clone was seen only a few times. In the same sample, other DNA sequences code for this CDR3. This chain links TRBV7-9 with TRBJ2-3; 8 positions agree with TRBD2. CDR1 SEHNR and CDR2 FQNEAQ come from the germline V gene (reference sequence). J gave up 1 base and V 0 bases, and 0 bases lay outside the gene matches. This CDR3 is built from 15 residues. CDR3 loop: CASSLASGGTDTQYF. In DNA, the CDR3 is TGTGCCAGCAGCTTAGCTAGCGGGGGCACAGATACGCAGTATTTT.

This clone has a single count. The chain couples TRBV12-3 or TRBV12-4 to TRBJ2-1, with D tentatively TRBD1 (6 bases). Deletions cut 5 bases from V and 11 bases from J, with 13 bases between. The CDR3 totals 12 residues. The CDR3 sequence is CASSPGTTKQFF. In DNA form, the CDR3 reads TGTGCCAGCAGTCCCGGGACAACCAAGCAGTTCTTC.

The genes are TRBV10-3 and TRBJ1-1, with TRBD1 identical over 9 bases. The ends lost 6 bases at V and 4 bases at J; junction bases unmatched: 3. The germline gives CDR1 ENHRY, CDR2 SYGVKD. The CDR3 is 13 residues long. The CDR3 here is CAIRETGGTEAFF. CDR3 coding DNA: TGTGCCATCAGGGAGACAGGGGGCACTGAAGCTTTCTTT.

This clone showed up just a few times. The chain recombines TRBV2 with TRBJ1-2; D remains ambiguous. Germline V gene sequence: CDR1 SNHLY, CDR2 FYNNEI. The ends were cut back, 4 bases at V and 4 bases at J, with 13 bases in the middle. The CDR3 totals 14 residues. This chain's CDR3 is CASSGAGRSYGYTF. In DNA, the CDR3 is TGTGCCAGCAGTGGAGCCGGTCGTTCCTATGGCTACACCTTC.

The CDR3 DNA sequence: TGTGCCAGCAGTTACGTCGGGGGGGGAGAGACCCAGTACTTC. Encoded protein: CASSYVGGGETQYF. The chain joins TRBV6-6 to TRBJ2-5; 8 bases agree with TRBD2. Germline assignment: CDR1 MNHNY and CDR2 SVGAGI (reference sequence). The CDR3 covers 14 residues. J gave up 4 bases and V 2 bases, and 3 bases lay outside the gene matches.

This chain joins TRBV19 and TRBJ2-2, with TRBD1 matching 8 bases. This CDR3 has 17 residues. Germline-derived CDR1 and CDR2 are LNHDA and SQIVND (reference sequence). V lost 3 bases, J lost 1 base, and 7 bases stayed unmatched. The CDR3 sequence is CASSILGTGGNTGELFF. CDR3 nucleotide sequence: TGTGCCAGTAGTATCCTAGGGACAGGTGGGAACACCGGGGAGCTGTTTTTT. The full variable domain, its missing parts supplied by reference TRBV19 and TRBJ2-2, is DGGITQSPKYLFRKEGQNVTLSCEQNLNHDAMYWYRQDPGQGLRLIYYSQIVNDFQKGDIAEGYSVSREKKESFPLTVTSAQKNPTAFYLCASSILGTGGNTGELFFGEGSRLTVL.